A single count supports the clone carrying this T cell receptor beta chain. What it binds is unknown. This sample is part of a study of T cells in localized non-small cell lung cancer. Study outcomes and limitations: Heterogeneity cannot be ruled out, as sequencing used one tumor region only. There was an association of higher blood T cell density with longer overall survival. Clonality peaked in uninvolved adjacent lung rather than tumor. There were a median around 57 of the top 100 tumor clones appearing in adjacent lung.

Germline loops: CDR1 SGHAT, CDR2 FQNNGV. Trimming at V came to 4 bases and at J to 4 bases, leaving 7 bases not matched to a gene. The CDR3 contains 16 residues. Produced via immunoSEQ multiplex PCR; TCRdb's table is partial and in-frame only. This table has around 36,000 clones, about 86% appearing once. V usage is TRBV11-2 and J usage is TRBJ2-1, with 10 bases identical to TRBD2. Sample: peripheral blood mononuclear cells, taken before any cancer treatment. The sequence came from an older male donor with stage II lung adenocarcinoma. The CDR3 DNA is TGTGCCAGCAGCTCCTTTAGCGGGAGGACGTACAATGAGCAGTTCTTC. Residues: CASSSFSGRTYNEQFF.